Shown below are 20 T cell receptor beta chains from a single sample sequenced in a study of CD8 T cells in Susac syndrome. Random hexamers primed reverse transcription of about 0.5 to 1 ug RNA. TCRdb re-called the immunoSEQ multiplex PCR reads with MiXCR, one entry per CDR3 protein. Among roughly 88,000 distinct CDR3 sequences listed, roughly 95% were seen once. Sequencing was carried out using CD8+ T cells from PBMCs. The receptors were gathered from a human donor with Susac syndrome.

The V call is TRBV5-6, the J call TRBJ2-5, with D possibly being TRBD1 (6 bases). V was pared by 2 bases and J by 2 bases, with 10 bases between. The CDR3 totals 14 residues. CDR1 and CDR2 (germline): SGHDT, YYEEEE. CDR3: CASSLPQGQETQYF. The DNA for the CDR3 is TGTGCCAGCAGCTTACCACAGGGACAAGAGACCCAGTACTTC.

The chain links TRBV7-2 to TRBJ2-1; D is uncertain. Trimming took off 1 base at V and 0 bases at J, with 4 bases between the two ends. CDR1 is SGHTA, CDR2 FQGNSA, per germline. This CDR3 contains 14 residues. The DNA for the CDR3 is TGTGCCAGCAGCTTAGTCCCCTCCTACAATGAGCAGTTCTTC. Translation: CASSLVPSYNEQFF.

The chain links TRBV2 to TRBJ1-1; the match to TRBD1 covers 7 bases. Trimming took 8 bases from V and 6 from J; bases not matched to a gene: 9. This CDR3 spans 13 amino acids. Looked up from germline, CDR1 is SNHLY and CDR2 is FYNNEI. The chain's CDR3 is CASRLSGTAEAFF. As DNA, the CDR3 is TGTGCCAGCCGACTAAGTGGGACAGCTGAAGCTTTCTTT.

This chain joins TRBV27 and TRBJ2-1; TRBD1 matches 9 bases. Trimming removed 6 bases from V and 7 bases from J; junction bases left unmatched: 4. The CDR3 totals 13 residues. Germline V gene lookup returns CDR1 MNHEY and CDR2 SMNVEV (reference sequence). DNA of the CDR3: TGTGCCAGCAGCCGTGGGACAGGGAATGAGCAGTTCTTC. Translated, it gives CASSRGTGNEQFF.

The chain joins TRBV5-1 to TRBJ2-2, with 8 bases identical to TRBD2. Germline lookup yields CDR1 SGHRS and CDR2 YFSETQ. The J segment lost 10 bases and the V segment lost 0 bases, leaving 17 bases of the junction unmatched. This CDR3 comprises 18 residues. CDR3 DNA sequence: TGCGCCAGCAGCTTGGGAGGTCTGGTAGCGGGGTCCGGAGAGGAGCTGTTTTTT. Translation gives CASSLGGLVAGSGEELFF.

V and J are TRBV29-1 and TRBJ2-7, with D unclear. The CDR3 runs to 11 residues. V lost 3 bases and J 6 bases, leaving 9 bases between the germline ends. The germline gives CDR1 SQVTM, CDR2 ANQGSEA. The CDR3 region has the DNA TGCAGCGTTGAGATGGGTCCCGAGCAGTACTTC. Translation: CSVEMGPEQYF.

This chain links TRBV6-4 with TRBJ1-5; maybe TRBD1 (5 bases). This CDR3 contains 15 residues. The V gene lost 4 bases and the J gene lost 1 base, with 11 bases spanning the gap. Germline V CDR1 and CDR2: MRHNA, SNTAGT. The CDR3 here is CASSVDGGSNQPQHF. The DNA of the CDR3 is TGTGCCAGCAGTGTGGACGGGGGGAGCAATCAGCCCCAGCATTTT.

This sequence joins TRBV9 and TRBJ1-1; D might be TRBD1 (5 bases). The CDR3 consists of 13 residues. Germline values: CDR1 SGDLS, CDR2 YYNGEE. V was shortened by 1 base and J by 1 base, with 5 bases between the two germline ends. The CDR3: CASSVTGNTEAFF. CDR3 sequence (DNA): TGTGCCAGCAGCGTAACAGGGAACACTGAAGCTTTCTTT.

On this clonotype: The junction shows a germline mismatch at one end, possibly a read error. V usage is TRBV20-1 and J usage is TRBJ2-2; TRBD1 matches 8 bases. This CDR3 comprises 16 residues. The germline V gene encodes CDR1 DFQATT and CDR2 SNEGSKA (reference sequence). Here the CDR3 DNA reads TGCAGTGCCAGAGAGGAGGGACAGGTGGTTACCGGGGAGCTGTTTTTT. Its translation is CSAREEGQVVTGELFF.

CDR3 sequence: CAWGTGTGYPIVTGELFF. CDR3 DNA: TGTGCCTGGGGAACCGGGACAGGGTACCCAATTGTCACCGGGGAGCTGTTTTTT. The J gene is TRBJ2-2, the V gene TRBV30, with 9 bases matching TRBD1. Germline assignment: CDR1 GTSNPN and CDR2 SVGIG (reference sequence). The CDR3 has 18 residues. The V and J ends lost 5 bases and 4 bases, in that order; junction bases with no gene match: 17.

CDR3 in amino acids: CATSKFQGYQPQHF. The CDR3 nucleotides read TGTGCCACCAGCAAATTCCAGGGGTATCAGCCCCAGCATTTT. The gene calls are TRBV15 and TRBJ1-5, with a possible D match to TRBD1 (6 bases). This CDR3 is built from 14 residues. V was trimmed by 4 bases and J by 5 bases, leaving 12 bases between them. CDR1 LNHNV and CDR2 YYDKDF come from the germline V gene (reference sequence).

V usage is TRBV24-1 and J usage is TRBJ2-3, with D unclear. The CDR3 totals 13 residues. Trimming took off 3 bases at V and 10 bases at J, with 13 bases between the two ends. CDR1 and CDR2 (germline): KGHDR, SFDVKD. As DNA, the CDR3 is TGTGCCACCAGTGATCCGGCGGCTAGAGCGCAGTATTTT. Its translation: CATSDPAARAQYF.

This clonotype was seen once. The chain joins TRBV13 to TRBJ1-2, with D unclear. Trimming removed 5 bases at V and 12 bases at J, with 13 bases between. The CDR3 spans 11 residues. The germline gives CDR1 PRHDT, CDR2 FYEKMQ (reference sequence). This CDR3 is CASSRGNANTF. The DNA for the CDR3 is TGTGCCAGCAGCCGAGGGAACGCTAACACCTTC. Full variable domain (outside the CDR3, taken from reference TRBV13 and TRBJ1-2): AAGVIQSPRHLIKEKRETATLKCYPIPRHDTVYWYQQGPGQDPQFLISFYEKMQSDKGSIPDRFSAQQFSDYHSELNMSSLELGDSALYFCASSRGNANTFGSGTRLTVV.

The chain uses TRBV7-2 and TRBJ1-1, with a possible D match to TRBD1 (5 bases). The CDR3 consists of 13 residues. V lost 10 bases and J lost 6, with 18 bases in between. Germline CDR1 SGHTA, CDR2 FQGNSA. The CDR3 DNA follows: TGTGCCACTCGTGGGGTTCCCAGGGCTGAAGCTTTCTTT. It translates to CATRGVPRAEAFF.

The chain combines TRBV20-1 with TRBJ1-5, with D perhaps matching TRBD1 (5 bases). This CDR3 spans 15 amino acids. CDR1 is DFQATT, CDR2 SNEGSKA, per germline (reference sequence). With 4 bases removed from V and 3 bases from J, the gap between germline ends came to 16 bases. CDR3 sequence (DNA): TGCAGTGCTACCGGGGGTGGACGGATCAATCAGCCCCAGCATTTT. Protein product: CSATGGGRINQPQHF.

The chain links TRBV15 to TRBJ2-5; D ambiguous. Trimming pared 1 base from V and 0 bases from J, leaving 6 bases between. CDR3 length: 14 amino acids. Germline lookup yields CDR1 LNHNV and CDR2 YYDKDF (reference sequence). CDR3 coding DNA: TGTGCCACCAGCAGAGCTACGTACCAAGAGACCCAGTACTTC. It yields the protein CATSRATYQETQYF.

This chain connects TRBV30 to TRBJ2-5; D might be TRBD1 or TRBD2, each matching 5 bases. Germline values: CDR1 GTSNPN, CDR2 SVGIG (reference sequence). The length of the CDR3 is 16 residues. V was shortened by 0 bases and J by 2 bases, with 16 bases between the two germline ends. DNA of the CDR3: TGTGCCTGGAGTGTATCCCCAGGGAGTTCACAAGAGACCCAGTACTTC. Protein: CAWSVSPGSSQETQYF. Filled out from reference TRBV30 and TRBJ2-5, the complete variable domain reads SQTIHQWPATLVQPVGSPLSLECTVEGTSNPNLYWYRQAAGRGLQLLFYSVGIGQISSEVPQNLSASRPQDRQFILSSKKLLLSDSGFYLCAWSVSPGSSQETQYFGPGTRLLVL.

This chain uses TRBV7-8 with TRBJ2-7; 12 nucleotides match TRBD2. J gave up 3 bases and V 5 bases, and 8 bases lay outside the gene matches. Looked up from germline, CDR1 is SGHVS and CDR2 is FQNEAQ. The CDR3 is made up of 16 amino acids. CDR3 DNA sequence: TGTGCCAGCAGCCCTGGACTAGCGGGGCCCCTCTACGAGCAGTACGTC. It yields the protein CASSPGLAGPLYEQYV.

The rearrangement links TRBV20-1 to TRBJ1-2, with a tentative D call TRBD1 (5 bases). The CDR3 is 14 amino acids. The V and J ends lost 6 bases and 4 bases respectively, with 18 bases between them. Per germline, CDR1 DFQATT and CDR2 SNEGSKA (reference sequence). CDR3 DNA sequence: TGCAGTGCCTTCCCGGGACCCACATTCTATGGCTACACCTTC. Its translation: CSAFPGPTFYGYTF.

The rearrangement uses TRBV5-1 and TRBJ1-1; D unresolved. Trimming took off 4 bases at V and 3 bases at J, with 13 bases between the two ends. Germline V gives CDR1 SGHRS, CDR2 YFSETQ. The CDR3 has 14 residues. The CDR3 loop is CASSEDPKDTEAFF. In nucleotides, the CDR3 is TGCGCCAGCAGCGAGGACCCGAAAGACACTGAAGCTTTCTTT.